The present T cell receptor (beta chain) was sequenced within a study of T cells in Graves' hyperthyroidism and ophthalmopathy. Across the study: Before any treatment, at initial diagnosis, peripheral blood was collected.

Amplification of TCR beta CDR3 regions was performed using RNA transcripts as template. The HTBI primer set drove a first-round RT-PCR of the TCR CDR3. TCRdb re-derived calls from the multiplex PCR reads in MiXCR, one entry per CDR3 protein. The data contain about 420,000 distinct CDR3 sequences, about 13% of them singletons. The length of the CDR3 is 17 residues. Deletions cut 8 bases from V and 0 bases from J, with 19 bases between. Germline values: CDR1 MNHNS, CDR2 SASEGT. A lack of ophthalmopathy progression within 18 months defined stable Graves' hyperthyroidism. Hyperthyroidism was newly diagnosed in patients aged 18 to 65 (duration under 2 months).

Input material: blood. The V and J genes are TRBV6-1 and TRBJ1-4; a weak D match, TRBD1 (5 bases). This TCR came from a young woman with Graves' hyperthyroidism. CDR3 coding DNA: TGTGCCAGCCGGGGGGGAGGGGACCTTGCAACTAATGAAAAACTGTTTTTT. Protein product: CASRGGGDLATNEKLFF.